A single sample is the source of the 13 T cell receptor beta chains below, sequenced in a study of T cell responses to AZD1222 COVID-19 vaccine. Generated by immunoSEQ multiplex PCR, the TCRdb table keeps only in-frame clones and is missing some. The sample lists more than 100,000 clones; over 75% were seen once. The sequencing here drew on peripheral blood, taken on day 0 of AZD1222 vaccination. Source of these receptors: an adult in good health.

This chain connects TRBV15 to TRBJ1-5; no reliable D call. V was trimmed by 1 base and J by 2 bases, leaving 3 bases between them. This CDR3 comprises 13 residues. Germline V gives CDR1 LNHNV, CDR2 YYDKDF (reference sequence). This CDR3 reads CATSRVGNQPQHF. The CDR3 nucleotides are TGTGCCACCAGCAGAGTAGGCAATCAGCCCCAGCATTTT.

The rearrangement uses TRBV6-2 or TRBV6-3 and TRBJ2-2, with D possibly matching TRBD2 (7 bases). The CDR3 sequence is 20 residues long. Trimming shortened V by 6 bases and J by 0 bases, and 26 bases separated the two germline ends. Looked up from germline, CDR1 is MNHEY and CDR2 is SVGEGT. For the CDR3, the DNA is TGTGCCAGCAGCCCCACTTTCCTGAGGGGGGGAGACGCGAACACCGGGGAGCTGTTTTTT. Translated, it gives CASSPTFLRGGDANTGELFF.

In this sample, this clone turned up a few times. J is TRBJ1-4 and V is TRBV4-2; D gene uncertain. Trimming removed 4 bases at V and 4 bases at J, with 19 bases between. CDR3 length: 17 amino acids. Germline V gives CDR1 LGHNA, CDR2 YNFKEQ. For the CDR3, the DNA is TGTGCCAGCAGCCCGGGAATGGGTCGGGCAGATAATGAAAAACTGTTTTTT. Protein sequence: CASSPGMGRADNEKLFF.

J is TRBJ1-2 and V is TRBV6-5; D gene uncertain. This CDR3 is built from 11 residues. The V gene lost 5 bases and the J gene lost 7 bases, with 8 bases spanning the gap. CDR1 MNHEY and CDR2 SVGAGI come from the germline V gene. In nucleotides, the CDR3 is TGTGCCAGCAGTAAGGGAACTGGCTACACCTTC. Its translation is CASSKGTGYTF.

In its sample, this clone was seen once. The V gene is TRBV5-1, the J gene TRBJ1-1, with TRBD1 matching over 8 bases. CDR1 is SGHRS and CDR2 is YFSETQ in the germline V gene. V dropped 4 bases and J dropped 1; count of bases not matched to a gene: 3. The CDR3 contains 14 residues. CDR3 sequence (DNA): TGCGCCAGCAGCCAAACAGGGGGGAACACTGAAGCTTTCTTT. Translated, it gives CASSQTGGNTEAFF.

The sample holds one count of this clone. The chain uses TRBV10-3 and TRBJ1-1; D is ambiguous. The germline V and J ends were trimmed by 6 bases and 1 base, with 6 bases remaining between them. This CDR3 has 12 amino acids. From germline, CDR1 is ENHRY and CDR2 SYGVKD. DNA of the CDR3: TGTGCCATCAGCCAAGGGAACACTGAAGCTTTCTTT. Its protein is CAISQGNTEAFF.

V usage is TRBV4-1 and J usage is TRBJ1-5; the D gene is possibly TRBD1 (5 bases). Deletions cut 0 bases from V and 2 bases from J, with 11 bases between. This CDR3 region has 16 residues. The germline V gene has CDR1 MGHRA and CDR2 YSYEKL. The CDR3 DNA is TGCGCCAGCAGCCAAGAAGCCGGGGACGGCAATCAGCCCCAGCATTTT. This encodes CASSQEAGDGNQPQHF.

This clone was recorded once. The CDR3 DNA reads as TGTGCCAGCAGCGTAGCGCCGGACAGGCGTGGGGAGCAGTACTTC. Its protein product is CASSVAPDRRGEQYF. The rearrangement joins TRBV9 to TRBJ2-7, with 7 bases matching TRBD1. CDR1 is SGDLS and CDR2 is YYNGEE in the germline V gene. CDR3 length equals 15 residues. The trim removed 0 bases at V and 7 bases at J, leaving 10 bases unmatched.

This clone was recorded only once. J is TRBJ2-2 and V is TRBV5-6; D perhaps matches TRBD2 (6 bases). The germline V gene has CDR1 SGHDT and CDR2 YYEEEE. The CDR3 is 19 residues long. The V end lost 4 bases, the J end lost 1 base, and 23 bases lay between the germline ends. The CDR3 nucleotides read TGTGCCAGCAGCCCGCTCAGGACTATGACAGAGAAGAACACCGGGGAGCTGTTTTTT. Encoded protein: CASSPLRTMTEKNTGELFF.

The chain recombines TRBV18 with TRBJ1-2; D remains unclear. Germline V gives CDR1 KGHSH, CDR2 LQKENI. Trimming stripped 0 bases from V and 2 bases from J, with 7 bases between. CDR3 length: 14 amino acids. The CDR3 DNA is TGTGCCAGCTCACCACCGGCCAGAAACTATGGCTACACCTTC. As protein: CASSPPARNYGYTF. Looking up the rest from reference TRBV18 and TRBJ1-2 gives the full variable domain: NAGVMQNPRHLVRRRGQEARLRCSPMKGHSHVYWYRQLPEEGLKFMVYLQKENIIDESGMPKERFSAEFPKEGPSILRIQQVVRGDSAAYFCASSPPARNYGYTFGSGTRLTVV.

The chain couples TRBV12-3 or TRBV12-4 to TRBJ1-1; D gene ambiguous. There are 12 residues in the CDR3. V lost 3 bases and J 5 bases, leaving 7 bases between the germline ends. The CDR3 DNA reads TGTGCCAGCAGTTTGATAAGGACTGAAGCTTTCTTT. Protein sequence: CASSLIRTEAFF.

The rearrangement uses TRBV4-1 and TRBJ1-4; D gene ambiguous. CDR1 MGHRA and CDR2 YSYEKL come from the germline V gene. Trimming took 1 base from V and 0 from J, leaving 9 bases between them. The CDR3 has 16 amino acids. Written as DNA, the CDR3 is TGCGCCAGCAGCCAAGTATATCCGGCAACTAATGAAAAACTGTTTTTT. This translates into CASSQVYPATNEKLFF.

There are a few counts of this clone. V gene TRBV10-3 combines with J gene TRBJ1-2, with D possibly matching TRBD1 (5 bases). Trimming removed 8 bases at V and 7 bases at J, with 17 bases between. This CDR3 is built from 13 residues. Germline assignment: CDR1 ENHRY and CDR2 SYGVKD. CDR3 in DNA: TGTGCCATCGTTCGGGGGAGGGGCTCTGGCTACACCTTC. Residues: CAIVRGRGSGYTF.